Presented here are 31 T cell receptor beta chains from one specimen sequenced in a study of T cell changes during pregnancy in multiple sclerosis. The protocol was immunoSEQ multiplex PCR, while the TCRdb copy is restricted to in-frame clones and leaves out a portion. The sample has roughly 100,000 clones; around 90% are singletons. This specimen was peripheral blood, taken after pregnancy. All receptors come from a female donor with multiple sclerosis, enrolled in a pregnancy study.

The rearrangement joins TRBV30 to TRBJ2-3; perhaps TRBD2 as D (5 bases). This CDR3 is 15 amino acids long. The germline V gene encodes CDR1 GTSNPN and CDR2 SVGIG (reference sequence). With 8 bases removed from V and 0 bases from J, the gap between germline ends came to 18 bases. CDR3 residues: CAGDWAGHSTDTQYF. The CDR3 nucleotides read TGTGCCGGAGACTGGGCGGGTCACAGCACAGATACGCAGTATTTT.

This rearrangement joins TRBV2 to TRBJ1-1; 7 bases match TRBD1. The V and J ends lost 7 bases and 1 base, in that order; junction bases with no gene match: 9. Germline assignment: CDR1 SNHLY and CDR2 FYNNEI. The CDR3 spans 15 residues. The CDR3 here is CASTIRQGSNTEAFF. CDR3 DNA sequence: TGTGCCAGCACCATTAGACAGGGCTCGAACACTGAAGCTTTCTTT. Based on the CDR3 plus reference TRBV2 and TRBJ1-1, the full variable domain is EPEVTQTPSHQVTQMGQEVILRCVPISNHLYFYWYRQILGQKVEFLVSFYNNEISEKSEIFDDQFSVERPDGSNFTLKIRSTKLEDSAMYFCASTIRQGSNTEAFFGQGTRLTVV.

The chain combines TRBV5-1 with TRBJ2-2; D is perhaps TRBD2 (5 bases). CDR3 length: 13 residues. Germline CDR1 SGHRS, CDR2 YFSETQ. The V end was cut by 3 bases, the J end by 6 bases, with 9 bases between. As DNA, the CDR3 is TGCGCCAGCAGCTCTCGGGGATCCGGGGAGCTGTTTTTT. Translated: CASSSRGSGELFF.

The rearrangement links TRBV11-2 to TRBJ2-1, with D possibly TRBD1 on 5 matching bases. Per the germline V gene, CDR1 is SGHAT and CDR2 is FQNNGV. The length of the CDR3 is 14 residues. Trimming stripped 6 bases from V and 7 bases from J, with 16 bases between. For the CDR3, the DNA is TGTGCCAGCAGTACCCCTAAAGGGGAAAATGAGCAGTTCTTC. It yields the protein CASSTPKGENEQFF.

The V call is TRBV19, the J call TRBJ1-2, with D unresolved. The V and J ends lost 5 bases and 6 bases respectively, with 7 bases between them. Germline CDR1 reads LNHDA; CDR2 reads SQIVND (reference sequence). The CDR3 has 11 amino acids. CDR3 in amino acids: CASSVGDGYTF. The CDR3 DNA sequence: TGTGCCAGTAGTGTCGGGGATGGCTACACCTTC.

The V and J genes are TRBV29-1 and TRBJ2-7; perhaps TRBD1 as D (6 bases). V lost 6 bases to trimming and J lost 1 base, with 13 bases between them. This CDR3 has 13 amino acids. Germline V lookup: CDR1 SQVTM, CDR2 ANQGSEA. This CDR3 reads CSVSGQISYEQYF. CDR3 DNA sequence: TGCAGCGTCTCCGGACAGATTTCCTACGAGCAGTACTTC.

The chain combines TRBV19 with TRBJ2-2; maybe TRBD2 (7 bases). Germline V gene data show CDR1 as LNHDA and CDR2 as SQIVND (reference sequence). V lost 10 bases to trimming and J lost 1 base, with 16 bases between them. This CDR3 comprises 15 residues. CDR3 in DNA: TGTGCCACTTGCTCGAGGGGGGGGAACACCGGGGAGCTGTTTTTT. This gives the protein CATCSRGGNTGELFF.

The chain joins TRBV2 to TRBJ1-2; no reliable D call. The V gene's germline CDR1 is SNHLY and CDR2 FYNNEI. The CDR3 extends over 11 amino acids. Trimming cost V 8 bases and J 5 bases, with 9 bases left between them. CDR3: CASWSRYGYTF. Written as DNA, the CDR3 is TGTGCCAGCTGGAGTAGATATGGCTACACCTTC.

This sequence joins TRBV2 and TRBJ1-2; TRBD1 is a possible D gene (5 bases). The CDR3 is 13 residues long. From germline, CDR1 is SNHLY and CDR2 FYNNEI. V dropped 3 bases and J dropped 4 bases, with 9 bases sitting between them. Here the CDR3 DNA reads TGTGCCAGCAGTGAGGGACTGACCTATGGCTACACCTTC. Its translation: CASSEGLTYGYTF.

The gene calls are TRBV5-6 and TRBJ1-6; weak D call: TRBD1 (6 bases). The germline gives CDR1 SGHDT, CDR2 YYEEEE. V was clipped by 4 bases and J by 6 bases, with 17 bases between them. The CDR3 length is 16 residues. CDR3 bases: TGTGCCAGCAGCGAGCACCCGGACAGCTTTAATTCACCCCTCCACTTT. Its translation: CASSEHPDSFNSPLHF. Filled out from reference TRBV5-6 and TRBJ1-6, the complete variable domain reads DAGVTQSPTHLIKTRGQQVTLRCSPKSGHDTVSWYQQALGQGPQFIFQYYEEEERQRGNFPDRFSGHQFPNYSSELNVNALLLGDSALYLCASSEHPDSFNSPLHFGNGTRLTVT.

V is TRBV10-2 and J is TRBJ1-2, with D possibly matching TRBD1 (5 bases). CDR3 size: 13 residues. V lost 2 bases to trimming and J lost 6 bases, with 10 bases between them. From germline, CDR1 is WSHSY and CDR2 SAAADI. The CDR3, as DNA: TGCGCCAGCAGTGAGGTAAAGACAGATGGCTACACCTTC. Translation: CASSEVKTDGYTF.

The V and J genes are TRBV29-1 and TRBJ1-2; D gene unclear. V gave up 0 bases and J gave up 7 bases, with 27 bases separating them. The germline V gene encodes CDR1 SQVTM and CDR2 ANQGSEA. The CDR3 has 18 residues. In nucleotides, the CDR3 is TGCAGCGTTGAAGAAAATCGTTTTATGGTCTCCGTGTTCGGTGGCTACACCTTC. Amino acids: CSVEENRFMVSVFGGYTF.

DNA for the CDR3: TGTGCCAGCAGCACAACCACGGACAGGAGTCACTATGGCTACACCTTC. Translating gives CASSTTTDRSHYGYTF. The rearrangement links TRBV5-4 to TRBJ1-2; 7 bases agree with TRBD1. J lost 3 bases, V lost 4 bases, and 12 bases had no gene match. Germline values: CDR1 SGHNT, CDR2 YYREEE (reference sequence). The CDR3 extends over 16 amino acids.

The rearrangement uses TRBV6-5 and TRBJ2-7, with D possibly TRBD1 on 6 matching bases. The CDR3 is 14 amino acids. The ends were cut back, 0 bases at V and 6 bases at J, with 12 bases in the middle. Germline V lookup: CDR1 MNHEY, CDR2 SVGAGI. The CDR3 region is CASSYSYRVGEQYF. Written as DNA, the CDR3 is TGTGCCAGCAGTTACTCGTACAGGGTCGGCGAGCAGTACTTC.

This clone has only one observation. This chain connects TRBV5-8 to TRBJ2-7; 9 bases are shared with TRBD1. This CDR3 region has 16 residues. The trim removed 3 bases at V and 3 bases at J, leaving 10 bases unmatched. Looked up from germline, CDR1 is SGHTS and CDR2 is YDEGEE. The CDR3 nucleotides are TGTGCCAGCAGCTGGGGGACAGGGAGCTACTACTACGAGCAGTACTTC. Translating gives CASSWGTGSYYYEQYF.

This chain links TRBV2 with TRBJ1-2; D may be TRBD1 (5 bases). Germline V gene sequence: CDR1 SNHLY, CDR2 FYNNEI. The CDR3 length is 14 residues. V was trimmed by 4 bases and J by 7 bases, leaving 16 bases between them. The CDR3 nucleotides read TGTGCCAGCAGTGGGCAGGGCGTGCCGTTTGGCTACACCTTC. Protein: CASSGQGVPFGYTF. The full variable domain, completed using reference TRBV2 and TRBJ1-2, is EPEVTQTPSHQVTQMGQEVILRCVPISNHLYFYWYRQILGQKVEFLVSFYNNEISEKSEIFDDQFSVERPDGSNFTLKIRSTKLEDSAMYFCASSGQGVPFGYTFGSGTRLTVV.

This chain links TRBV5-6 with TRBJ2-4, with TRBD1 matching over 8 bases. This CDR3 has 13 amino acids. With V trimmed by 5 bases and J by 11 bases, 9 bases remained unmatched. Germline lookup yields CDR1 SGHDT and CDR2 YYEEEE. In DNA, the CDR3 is TGTGCCAGCAGTCCCGGGACAGGATATCTTCAGTACTTC. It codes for CASSPGTGYLQYF.

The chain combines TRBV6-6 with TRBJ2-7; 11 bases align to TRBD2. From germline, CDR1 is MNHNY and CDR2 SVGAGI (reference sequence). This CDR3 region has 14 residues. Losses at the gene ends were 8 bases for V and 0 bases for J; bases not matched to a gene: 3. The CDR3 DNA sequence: TGTGCCAGCCGACTAGCGGGGAGCTCCTACGAGCAGTACTTC. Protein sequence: CASRLAGSSYEQYF.

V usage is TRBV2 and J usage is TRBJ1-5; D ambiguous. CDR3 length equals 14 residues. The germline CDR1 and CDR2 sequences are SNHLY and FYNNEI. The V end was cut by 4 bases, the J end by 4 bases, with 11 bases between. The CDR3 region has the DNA TGTGCCAGCAGTGTCGGGTCCTCTAATCAGCCCCAGCATTTT. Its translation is CASSVGSSNQPQHF.

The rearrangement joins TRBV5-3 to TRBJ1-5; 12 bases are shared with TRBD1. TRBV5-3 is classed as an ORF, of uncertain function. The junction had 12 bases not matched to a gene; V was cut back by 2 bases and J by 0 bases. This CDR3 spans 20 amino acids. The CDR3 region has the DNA TGTGCCAGAAGCTTCCCCCGGGACAGGGGGCGAGAAGATAGCAATCAGCCCCAGCATTTT. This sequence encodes CARSFPRDRGREDSNQPQHF.

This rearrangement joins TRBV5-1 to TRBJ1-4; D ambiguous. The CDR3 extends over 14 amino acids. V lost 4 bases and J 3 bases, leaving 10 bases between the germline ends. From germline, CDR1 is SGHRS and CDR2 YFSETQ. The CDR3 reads CASSPASSNEKLFF. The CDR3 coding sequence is TGCGCCAGCAGCCCGGCTAGTTCTAATGAAAAACTGTTTTTT. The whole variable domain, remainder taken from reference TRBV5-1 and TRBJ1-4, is KAGVTQTPRYLIKTRGQQVTLSCSPISGHRSVSWYQQTPGQGLQFLFEYFSETQRNKGNFPGRFSGRQFSNSRSEMNVSTLELGDSALYLCASSPASSNEKLFFGSGTQLSVL.

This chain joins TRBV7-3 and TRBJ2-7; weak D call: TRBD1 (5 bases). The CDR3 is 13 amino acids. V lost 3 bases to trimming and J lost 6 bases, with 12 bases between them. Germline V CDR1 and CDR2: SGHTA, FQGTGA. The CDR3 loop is CASSFGQGSEQYF. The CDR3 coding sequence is TGTGCCAGCAGCTTCGGGCAGGGCAGCGAGCAGTACTTC.

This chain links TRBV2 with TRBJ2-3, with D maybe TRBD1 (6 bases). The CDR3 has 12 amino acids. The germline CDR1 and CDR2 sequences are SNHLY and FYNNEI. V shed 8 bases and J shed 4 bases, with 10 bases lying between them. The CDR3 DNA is TGTGCCAGCGGACAGTTCCCAGATACGCAGTATTTT. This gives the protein CASGQFPDTQYF.

CDR3 residues: CASSLYTGTSEQYF. CDR3 coding DNA: TGTGCCAGCAGCTTATATACTGGGACATCCGAGCAGTACTTC. V gene TRBV7-9 combines with J gene TRBJ2-7; possibly TRBD1 for D (6 bases). The CDR3 is made up of 14 amino acids. V lost 2 bases and J lost 6, with 14 bases in between. The germline V gene encodes CDR1 SEHNR and CDR2 FQNEAQ (reference sequence).

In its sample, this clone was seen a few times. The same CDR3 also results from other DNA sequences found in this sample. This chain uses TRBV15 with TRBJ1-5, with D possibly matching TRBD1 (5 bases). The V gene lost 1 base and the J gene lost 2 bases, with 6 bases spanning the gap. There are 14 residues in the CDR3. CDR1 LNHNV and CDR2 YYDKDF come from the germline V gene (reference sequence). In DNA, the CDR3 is TGTGCCACCAGCAGAGGGGGCGGCAATCAGCCCCAGCATTTT. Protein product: CATSRGGGNQPQHF.

In DNA, the CDR3 is TGTGCCAGCAGTTTCGGGGGACAGGGATGGAGACAGCCCCAGCATTTT. As protein: CASSFGGQGWRQPQHF. V gene TRBV28 combines with J gene TRBJ1-5; 9 bases are a match to TRBD1. The germline CDR1 and CDR2 sequences are MDHEN and SYDVKM. The CDR3 loop spans 16 amino acids. The V gene end was trimmed by 3 bases and the J gene end by 7 bases; junction bases not matched to a gene: 10.

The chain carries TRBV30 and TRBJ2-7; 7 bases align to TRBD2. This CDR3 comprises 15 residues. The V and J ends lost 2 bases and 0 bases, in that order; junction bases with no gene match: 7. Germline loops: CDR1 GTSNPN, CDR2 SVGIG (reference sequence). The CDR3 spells CAWSTLAGSSYEQYF. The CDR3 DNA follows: TGTGCCTGGAGTACCTTAGCGGGTAGCTCCTACGAGCAGTACTTC.

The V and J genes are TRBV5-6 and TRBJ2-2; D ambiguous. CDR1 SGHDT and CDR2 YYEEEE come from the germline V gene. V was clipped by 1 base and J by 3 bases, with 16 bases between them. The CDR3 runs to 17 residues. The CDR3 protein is CASSLWLHTTYTGELFF. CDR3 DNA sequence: TGTGCCAGCAGCTTGTGGTTACACACCACGTACACCGGGGAGCTGTTTTTT.

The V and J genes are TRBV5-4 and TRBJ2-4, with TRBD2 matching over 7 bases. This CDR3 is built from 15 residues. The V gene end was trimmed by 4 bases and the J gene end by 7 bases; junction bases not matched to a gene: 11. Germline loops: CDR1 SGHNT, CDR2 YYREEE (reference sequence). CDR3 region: CASSPGLGGGNIQYF. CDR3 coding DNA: TGTGCCAGCAGCCCCGGACTGGGCGGGGGTAACATTCAGTACTTC. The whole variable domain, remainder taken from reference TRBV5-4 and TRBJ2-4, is ETGVTQSPTHLIKTRGQQVTLRCSSQSGHNTVSWYQQALGQGPQFIFQYYREEENGRGNFPPRFSGLQFPNYSSELNVNALELDDSALYLCASSPGLGGGNIQYFGAGTRLSVL.

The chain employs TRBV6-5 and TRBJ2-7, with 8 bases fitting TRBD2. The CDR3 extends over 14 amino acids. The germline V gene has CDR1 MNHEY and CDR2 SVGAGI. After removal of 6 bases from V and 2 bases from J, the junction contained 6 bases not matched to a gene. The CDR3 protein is CASSPPGGAYEQYF. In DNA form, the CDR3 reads TGTGCCAGCAGCCCCCCCGGGGGGGCCTACGAGCAGTACTTC.

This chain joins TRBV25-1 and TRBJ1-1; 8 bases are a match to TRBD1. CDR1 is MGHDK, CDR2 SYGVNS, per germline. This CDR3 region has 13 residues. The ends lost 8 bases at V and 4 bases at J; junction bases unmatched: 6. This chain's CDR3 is CASQGTGGTEAFF. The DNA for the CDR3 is TGTGCCAGCCAGGGTACAGGGGGCACTGAAGCTTTCTTT.